These 26 T cell receptor beta chains originate from one sample sequenced in a study of cytomegalovirus exposure and HLA in healthy donors. Primers: 60 Vbeta forward and 13 Jbeta reverse. The assay was immunoSEQ multiplex PCR, and TCRdb's table has in-frame clones only and misses some. Of about 130,000 clones in the sample, approximately 17% were seen once. Specimen: PBMCs. Receptor source: a female donor in good health and CMV-seropositive.

The chain is built from TRBV5-1 and TRBJ2-7, with 7 bases matching TRBD1. The CDR3 length is 14 residues. V was pared by 0 bases and J by 5 bases, with 5 bases of the junction left unmatched. Germline V lookup: CDR1 SGHRS, CDR2 YFSETQ. The CDR3 DNA is TGCGCCAGCAGCTTGGCCATCGGACAGGACGAGCAGTACTTC. It is translated as CASSLAIGQDEQYF.

In its sample, this clone was seen a few times. The rearrangement uses TRBV7-2 and TRBJ2-7; TRBD1 is a possible D gene (5 bases). This CDR3 region has 13 residues. The germline V and J ends were trimmed by 5 bases and 5 bases, with 13 bases remaining between them. The germline V gene encodes CDR1 SGHTA and CDR2 FQGNSA. The CDR3 nucleotides are TGTGCCAGCAGCATGGGGCCTCGGGACGAGCAGTACTTC. Translating it yields CASSMGPRDEQYF. The full variable domain, in which reference TRBV7-2 and TRBJ2-7 provide the parts outside the CDR3, is GAGVSQSPSNKVTEKGKDVELRCDPISGHTALYWYRQSLGQGLEFLIYFQGNSAPDKSGLPSDRFSAERTGGSVSTLTIQRTQQEDSAVYLCASSMGPRDEQYFGPGTRLTVT.

This sequence joins TRBV6-1 and TRBJ1-5, with D hard to call. From germline, CDR1 is MNHNS and CDR2 SASEGT. This CDR3 spans 15 amino acids. V lost 1 base, J lost 4 bases, and 11 bases lay in between. Here the CDR3 reads CASSEVLGRNQPQHF. In nucleotides, the CDR3 is TGTGCCAGCAGTGAAGTTTTGGGCAGGAATCAGCCCCAGCATTTT.

This clone was counted a few times. V gene TRBV5-1 combines with J gene TRBJ1-2, with D perhaps matching TRBD1 (5 bases). The CDR3 is 14 amino acids. Trimming shortened V by 4 bases and J by 6 bases, and 16 bases separated the two germline ends. Germline-derived CDR1 and CDR2 are SGHRS and YFSETQ. The chain's CDR3 is CASSPTGTDNGYTF. CDR3 nucleotides: TGCGCCAGCAGCCCCACCGGGACTGACAATGGCTACACCTTC.

The rearrangement links TRBV29-1 to TRBJ2-4, with 8 bases identical to TRBD1. The V and J ends lost 5 bases and 10 bases, in that order; junction bases with no gene match: 10. This CDR3 has 13 amino acids. Germline CDR1 reads SQVTM; CDR2 reads ANQGSEA. The CDR3 here is CSVTETGVGIQYF. In DNA, the CDR3 is TGCAGCGTTACAGAGACAGGGGTTGGTATTCAGTACTTC.

The J gene is TRBJ2-4, the V gene TRBV7-2; D might be TRBD2 (6 bases). CDR1 SGHTA and CDR2 FQGNSA come from the germline V gene. This CDR3 is built from 15 residues. The germline V and J ends were trimmed by 5 bases and 8 bases, with 19 bases remaining between them. This chain's CDR3 is CASSPSTSTYDIQYF. In nucleotides, the CDR3 is TGTGCCAGCAGCCCCTCGACTAGTACTTATGACATTCAGTACTTC.

This clone was picked up a small number of times. V usage is TRBV6-1 and J usage is TRBJ1-1; D is possibly TRBD1 (6 bases). Germline lookup yields CDR1 MNHNS and CDR2 SASEGT. The CDR3 has 13 residues. Trimming removed 6 bases at V and 7 bases at J, with 15 bases between. The CDR3 DNA follows: TGTGCCAGCAGGAGCCGGGACACCCTTGAAGCTTTCTTT. Translated: CASRSRDTLEAFF.

This clone was observed a handful of times. This chain uses TRBV29-1 with TRBJ1-1, with D unresolved. The germline V and J ends were trimmed by 4 bases and 0 bases, with 15 bases remaining between them. Germline-derived CDR1 and CDR2 are SQVTM and ANQGSEA. This CDR3 contains 15 residues. In nucleotides, the CDR3 is TGCAGCGTTGGAGTCCGAGGCGTGGTGAACACTGAAGCTTTCTTT. It specifies CSVGVRGVVNTEAFF.

The chain carries TRBV6-4 and TRBJ2-2; 10 bases align to TRBD2. CDR1 is MRHNA, CDR2 SNTAGT, per germline. The CDR3 extends over 17 amino acids. With 4 bases clipped from V and 4 bases from J, the junction kept 9 bases outside the gene matches. The CDR3 nucleotides read TGTGCCAGCAGTGCGGCTAGCGGGAGCCCCGGCACCGGGGAGCTGTTTTTT. Amino acid sequence: CASSAASGSPGTGELFF.

V gene TRBV2 combines with J gene TRBJ2-2, with 14 bases aligning to TRBD2. Germline CDR1 reads SNHLY; CDR2 reads FYNNEI. After removal of 7 bases from V and 1 base from J, the junction contained 5 bases not matched to a gene. The CDR3 sequence is 17 residues long. The CDR3 nucleotides read TGTGCCAGCAAAGGGACTAGCGGGGGCTTGAACACCGGGGAGCTGTTTTTT. It translates to CASKGTSGGLNTGELFF.

The chain uses TRBV30 and TRBJ1-3; 9 nucleotides match TRBD1. This CDR3 has 17 residues. The J segment lost 2 bases and the V segment lost 1 base, leaving 9 bases of the junction unmatched. Germline CDR1 reads GTSNPN; CDR2 reads SVGIG (reference sequence). CDR3 coding DNA: TGTGCCTGGAGTGCCTCAAAAACAGGGGGCCCTGGAAACACCATATATTTT. Amino acid sequence: CAWSASKTGGPGNTIYF.

The rearrangement joins TRBV28 to TRBJ1-2, with D unclear. V was pared by 3 bases and J by 5 bases, with 7 bases between. This CDR3 is built from 12 residues. Germline V gene data show CDR1 as MDHEN and CDR2 as SYDVKM. The CDR3 sequence: CASSLYRYGYTF. The CDR3 region has the DNA TGTGCCAGCAGTTTGTACAGATATGGCTACACCTTC.

The chain uses TRBV28 and TRBJ2-1; a possible D gene is TRBD2 (5 bases). Germline CDR1 MDHEN, CDR2 SYDVKM. Trimming pared 9 bases from V and 0 bases from J, leaving 21 bases between. The CDR3 consists of 17 residues. The DNA of the CDR3 is TGTGCCAGACCCGGGGTCGGGTTTTTAAGCTCCTACAATGAGCAGTTCTTC. This encodes CARPGVGFLSSYNEQFF.

V usage is TRBV25-1 and J usage is TRBJ2-2; D is unclear. This CDR3 has 13 amino acids. Per germline, CDR1 MGHDK and CDR2 SYGVNS. V was cut by 5 bases and J by 5 bases, with 9 bases left in between. The CDR3 DNA reads as TGTGCCAGCAGTCACGAGGTGACCGGGGAGCTGTTTTTT. Translated, it gives CASSHEVTGELFF.

Concerning this clone: The sample contains more than one DNA sequence encoding this CDR3. This sequence joins TRBV28 and TRBJ1-5; no clear D. Per the germline V gene, CDR1 is MDHEN and CDR2 is SYDVKM. The CDR3 runs 12 residues. V was clipped by 3 bases and J by 5 bases, with 5 bases between them. In DNA, the CDR3 is TGTGCCAGCAGTTTCTCTTATCAGCCCCAGCATTTT. Protein product: CASSFSYQPQHF.

This clone was counted between two and nine times. The rearrangement uses TRBV6-6 and TRBJ2-7; perhaps TRBD2 as D (5 bases). The germline V gene has CDR1 MNHNY and CDR2 SVGAGI (reference sequence). The CDR3 spans 12 residues. The ends were cut back, 7 bases at V and 1 base at J, with 8 bases in the middle. Here the CDR3 reads CASTRGSYEQYF. CDR3 nucleotides: TGTGCCAGCACCCGGGGTTCCTACGAGCAGTACTTC.

This clone was seen a few times. The J gene is TRBJ2-3, the V gene TRBV4-3, with TRBD2 matching 10 bases. The CDR3 is made up of 19 amino acids. V shed 0 bases and J 5 bases; nucleotides not matched to a gene: 14. Germline V gene data show CDR1 as LGHNA and CDR2 as YSLEER. CDR3 in amino acids: CASSQEREDTSGTRDTQYF. The CDR3 DNA reads as TGCGCCAGCAGCCAAGAAAGAGAAGATACTAGCGGGACCAGAGATACGCAGTATTTT.

This chain joins TRBV13 and TRBJ2-3; TRBD2 is a possible D gene (5 bases). The CDR3 contains 17 residues. The germline V gene has CDR1 PRHDT and CDR2 FYEKMQ (reference sequence). Trimming cost V 3 bases and J 4 bases, with 20 bases left between them. The CDR3 sequence is CASSFSLALENSDTQYF. CDR3 DNA: TGTGCCAGCAGCTTCTCCCTAGCCCTGGAAAACTCAGATACGCAGTATTTT.

V gene TRBV5-6 combines with J gene TRBJ2-1; the match to TRBD2 covers 12 bases. This CDR3 comprises 18 residues. The germline CDR1 and CDR2 sequences are SGHDT and YYEEEE. V shed 6 bases and J 0 bases; nucleotides not matched to a gene: 10. The CDR3 loop reads CASTRPSGGAGSYNEQFF. The CDR3 nucleotides read TGTGCCAGCACCCGACCTAGCGGGGGGGCGGGCTCCTACAATGAGCAGTTCTTC.

This chain joins TRBV4-3 and TRBJ1-2, with no clear D. CDR1 LGHNA and CDR2 YSLEER come from the germline V gene. This CDR3 has 15 residues. With 4 bases removed from V and 5 bases from J, the gap between germline ends came to 17 bases. CDR3 loop: CASSRSFEWRYGYTF. In DNA, the CDR3 is TGCGCCAGCAGCCGAAGCTTCGAATGGAGGTATGGCTACACCTTC.

This rearrangement joins TRBV6-5 to TRBJ2-7; no clear D. The CDR3 runs to 13 residues. V shed 6 bases and J shed 3 bases, with 12 bases lying between them. Germline CDR1 reads MNHEY; CDR2 reads SVGAGI. In nucleotides, the CDR3 is TGTGCCAGCAGCGCAAGCTCGTACTACGAGCAGTACTTC. Translation gives CASSASSYYEQYF.

This chain connects TRBV5-1 to TRBJ1-5, with D unresolved. Per the germline V gene, CDR1 is SGHRS and CDR2 is YFSETQ. Trimming shortened V by 0 bases and J by 3 bases, and 7 bases separated the two germline ends. The CDR3 totals 14 residues. This CDR3 is CASSLDSNNQPQHF. CDR3 sequence (DNA): TGCGCCAGCAGCTTGGATAGTAACAATCAGCCCCAGCATTTT. The whole variable domain, remainder taken from reference TRBV5-1 and TRBJ1-5, is KAGVTQTPRYLIKTRGQQVTLSCSPISGHRSVSWYQQTPGQGLQFLFEYFSETQRNKGNFPGRFSGRQFSNSRSEMNVSTLELGDSALYLCASSLDSNNQPQHFGDGTRLSIL.

The chain has TRBV2 and TRBJ2-1; 9 nucleotides line up with TRBD2. Germline V gives CDR1 SNHLY, CDR2 FYNNEI. V gave up 10 bases and J gave up 0 bases; unmatched junction bases: 16. The CDR3 runs to 18 residues. The CDR3 spells CAIEFDEREVISYNEQFF. The CDR3 DNA sequence: TGTGCCATCGAATTCGACGAGCGGGAGGTAATCTCCTACAATGAGCAGTTCTTC.

This chain connects TRBV10-3 to TRBJ1-6, with 11 bases identical to TRBD1. The length of the CDR3 is 16 residues. CDR1 is ENHRY and CDR2 is SYGVKD in the germline V gene. V trimming: 0 bases; J trimming: 10 bases; junction bases outside the gene matches: 5. The CDR3 bases are TGTGCCATCAGTGAGTCAGGCGGGACAGGGGGATCACCCCTCCACTTT. Its translation: CAISESGGTGGSPLHF.

This clone was seen only a few times. The V and J genes are TRBV7-3 and TRBJ1-1; 7 nucleotides match TRBD1. The CDR3 runs to 14 residues. After removal of 3 bases from V and 4 bases from J, the junction contained 5 bases not matched to a gene. Germline values: CDR1 SGHTA, CDR2 FQGTGA. DNA of the CDR3: TGTGCCAGCAGCTTTGGGGCAGGGGGCACTGAAGCTTTCTTT. This gives the protein CASSFGAGGTEAFF.

This sequence joins TRBV2 and TRBJ1-1; the D is unclear. This CDR3 is 13 amino acids long. V dropped 5 bases and J dropped 4 bases, with 11 bases sitting between them. The V gene's germline CDR1 is SNHLY and CDR2 FYNNEI. Here the CDR3 DNA reads TGTGCCAGCAGTCCCCGAGGTGGCACTGAAGCTTTCTTT. Protein product: CASSPRGGTEAFF.